The following is a TCR beta chain sequence with its context. The record originates from a study of blood T cell repertoires in COVID-19. The wider study: Some COVID-19 samples were acute and others convalescent; all came from the United States, Italy and Spain. PBMCs, B-cell-depleted T cells, or T cells provided the cDNA or gDNA that made up the material.

How the authors handled the data: Estimated nucleated cell counts came from reference gene primer amplification. The repertoire was sequenced with immunoSEQ multiplex PCR; TCRdb's copy has only in-frame clones and lacks some. V and J calls and clone size are given by that table; D and trimming were obtained from the DNA. The sample has about 260,000 clones, approximately 84% seen once; the top ten hold under 2%. Germline CDR1 is LGHNA and CDR2 is YNFKEQ. This CDR3 is 15 amino acids long. V was pared by 3 bases and J by 5 bases, with 7 bases of the junction left unmatched. This sequence was found in a woman older than 75 with acute or convalescent COVID-19. The chain couples TRBV4-2 to TRBJ2-1; 7 bases align to TRBD2. Material for sequencing was peripheral blood. The CDR3 DNA is TGTGCCAGCAGCCACAGCGGGAAGGCTAACAATGAGCAGTTCTTC. It encodes CASSHSGKANNEQFF.